One sample yielded the 2 T cell receptor beta chains listed below, sequenced in a study of vaccination effects on CD4 cells after COVID-19. ViraFEST expansion of antigen-specific CD4+ T cells with viral peptide pools preceded sequencing. CD4+ T cells were isolated after less than 13 days of culture. This individual tested PCR-positive for SARS-CoV-2 infection between March and December 2020. Profiled with immunoSEQ multiplex PCR; TCRdb holds only in-frame clones, not every one. The sample shows roughly 70,000 clones, 65% to 75% of them seen only once. The antigens these receptors bind are not known. Sequencing used CD4+ T cells from PBMCs cultured with HIV peptides, obtained before COVID-19 vaccination. Subset in this sample: HIV-1 Nef peptide pool negative control/reference culture. These receptors came from a human donor who had a prior SARS-CoV-2 infection.

This clone was detected only a few times. V usage is TRBV18 and J usage is TRBJ2-7, with 8 bases aligning to TRBD2. Germline CDR1 reads KGHSH; CDR2 reads LQKENI. This CDR3 comprises 14 residues. Trimming took 3 bases from V and 7 from J; bases not matched to a gene: 8. CDR3 region: CASSPGLVSGEQYF. CDR3 DNA sequence: TGTGCCAGCTCACCGGGACTAGTATCGGGTGAGCAGTACTTC.

The chain couples TRBV19 to TRBJ1-2; D is unclear. The CDR3 runs to 15 residues. From germline, CDR1 is LNHDA and CDR2 SQIVND (reference sequence). The V end lost 6 bases, the J end lost 4 bases, and 18 bases lay between the germline ends. CDR3 loop: CASSRVGVQRYGYTF. The CDR3 coding sequence is TGTGCCAGTAGCCGTGTTGGGGTACAACGCTATGGCTACACCTTC.